This passage covers 3 T cell receptor beta chains from one sample sequenced in a study of cytomegalovirus exposure and HLA in healthy donors. The PCR ran on 60 Vbeta and 13 Jbeta primers. Using immunoSEQ multiplex PCR, the repertoire was profiled, and TCRdb retains in-frame clones only, with some absent. The sample holds 150,000 to 180,000 clones, 79% seen once. The sample taken for sequencing was PBMCs. The receptors come from a man aged 25 to 45 in good health and CMV-seropositive.

V gene TRBV5-1 combines with J gene TRBJ2-5, with 8 nucleotides matching TRBD1. CDR1 is SGHRS, CDR2 YFSETQ, per germline. The CDR3 has 13 residues. In DNA form, the CDR3 reads TGCGTGACACGACAGGGGCTTCAAGAGACCCAGTACTTC. It yields the protein CVTRQGLQETQYF.

Here the CDR3 reads CASRPRDRGYEQYF. The CDR3 coding sequence is TGTGCCAGCAGACCTCGGGACAGGGGCTACGAGCAGTACTTC. V gene TRBV6-6 combines with J gene TRBJ2-7; 10 nucleotides line up with TRBD1. Trimming cost V 6 bases and J 3 bases; bases outside gene matches: 5. The CDR3 totals 14 residues. The V gene's germline CDR1 is MNHNY and CDR2 SVGAGI (reference sequence).

V usage is TRBV5-5 and J usage is TRBJ1-6; perhaps TRBD1 as D (6 bases). This CDR3 region has 14 residues. The germline V and J ends were trimmed by 0 bases and 8 bases, with 9 bases remaining between them. Germline CDR1 SGHKS, CDR2 YYEKEE (reference sequence). The DNA of the CDR3 is TGTGCCAGCAGCTTGGAGGGGGGGGATTCACCCCTCCACTTT. Its translation is CASSLEGGDSPLHF.